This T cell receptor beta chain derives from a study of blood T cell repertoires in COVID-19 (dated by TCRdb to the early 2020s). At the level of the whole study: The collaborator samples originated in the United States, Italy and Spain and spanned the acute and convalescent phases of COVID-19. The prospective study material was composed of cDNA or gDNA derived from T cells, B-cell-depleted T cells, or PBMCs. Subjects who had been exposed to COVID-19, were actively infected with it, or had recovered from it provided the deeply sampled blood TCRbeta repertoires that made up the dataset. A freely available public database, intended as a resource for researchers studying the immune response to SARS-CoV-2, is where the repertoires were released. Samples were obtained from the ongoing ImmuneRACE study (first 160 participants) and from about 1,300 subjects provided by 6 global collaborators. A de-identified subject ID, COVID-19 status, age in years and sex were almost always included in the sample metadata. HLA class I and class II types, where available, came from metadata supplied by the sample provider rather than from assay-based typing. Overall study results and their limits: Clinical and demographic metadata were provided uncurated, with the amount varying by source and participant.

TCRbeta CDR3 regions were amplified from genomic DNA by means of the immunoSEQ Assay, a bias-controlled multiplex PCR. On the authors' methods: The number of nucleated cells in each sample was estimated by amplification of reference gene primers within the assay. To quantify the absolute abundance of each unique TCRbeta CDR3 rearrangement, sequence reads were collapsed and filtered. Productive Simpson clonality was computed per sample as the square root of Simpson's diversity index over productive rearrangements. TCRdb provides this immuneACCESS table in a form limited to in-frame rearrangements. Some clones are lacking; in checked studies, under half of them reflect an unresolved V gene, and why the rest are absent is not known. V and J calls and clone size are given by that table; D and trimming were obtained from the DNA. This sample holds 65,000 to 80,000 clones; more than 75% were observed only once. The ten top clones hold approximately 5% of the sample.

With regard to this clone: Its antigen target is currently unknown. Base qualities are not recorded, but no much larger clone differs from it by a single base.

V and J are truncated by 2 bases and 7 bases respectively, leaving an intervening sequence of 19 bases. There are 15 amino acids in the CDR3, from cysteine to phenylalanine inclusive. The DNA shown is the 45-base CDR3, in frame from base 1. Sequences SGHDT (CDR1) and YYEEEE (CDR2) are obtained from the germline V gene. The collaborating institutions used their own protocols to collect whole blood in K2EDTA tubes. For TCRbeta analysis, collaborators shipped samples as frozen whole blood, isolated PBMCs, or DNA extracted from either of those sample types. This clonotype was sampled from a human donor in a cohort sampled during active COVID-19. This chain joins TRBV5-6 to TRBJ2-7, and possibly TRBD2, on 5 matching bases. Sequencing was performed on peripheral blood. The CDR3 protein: CASSLGGTIFGEQYF. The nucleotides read TGTGCCAGCAGCTTAGGAGGTACTATCTTTGGTGAGCAGTACTTC.